Listed below are T cell receptor beta chains from one sample, sequenced in a study of T cell changes during pregnancy in multiple sclerosis. The method was immunoSEQ multiplex PCR; TCRdb's version includes in-frame clones alone and lacks a portion of them. The sample has approximately 74,000 clones; less than 90% are singletons. The source was peripheral blood, collected before pregnancy. Receptors were obtained from a female donor with multiple sclerosis, enrolled in a pregnancy study. Both conserved end residues are part of each CDR3. D genes are given only for firm matches. Expanded clones get a size class; other rows say once, few or many, or leave the size out.

abundance	j_gene	d_gene	v_gene	CDR3nt	CDR3aa
NA	TRBJ1-2	NA	TRBV9	TGTGCCAGCAGCGTAGTGGGGAGAGCCGACTATGGCTACACCTTC	CASSVVGRADYGYTF
NA	TRBJ2-7	TRBD2	TRBV11-2	TGTGCCAGCAGCTTAGGGGTGGGGGGGTCCTACGAGCAGTACTTC	CASSLGVGGSYEQYF
few	TRBJ1-3	TRBD1	TRBV6-6	TGTGCCAGCAGCTACGAGACAGGGTTTGGAAACACCATATATTTT	CASSYETGFGNTIYF
NA	TRBJ1-3	NA	TRBV11-2	TGTGCCAGCAGCTTAGAGACTCCCACCATATATTTT	CASSLETPTIYF
NA	TRBJ1-1	NA	TRBV19	TGTGCCAGTAGTATAGAAGGGGTTCCCACTGAAGCTTTCTTT	CASSIEGVPTEAFF
NA	TRBJ2-1	TRBD2	TRBV2	TGTGCCAGCATAGCGGGCTCCTACAATGAGCAGTTCTTC	CASIAGSYNEQFF
NA	TRBJ2-4	NA	TRBV21-1	TGTGCCAGCAGCAAAGTGGAGGGGGCAGAAAACATTCAGTACTTC	CASSKVEGAENIQYF
many	TRBJ1-1	NA	TRBV6-5	TGTGCCAGCAGTGTCGGTGAGGACACTGAAGCTTTCTTT	CASSVGEDTEAFF
NA	TRBJ2-7	TRBD1	TRBV27	TGTGCCAGCAACCACGGACAGGGTTTCGGGGAGCAGTACTTC	CASNHGQGFGEQYF
once	TRBJ2-3	NA	TRBV6-7	TGTGCCAGCAGCCCCCCTCTGGGGCCTCCTAGCACAGATACGCAGTATTTT	CASSPPLGPPSTDTQYF
NA	TRBJ1-2	TRBD1	TRBV5-4	TGTGCCAGCAGCCTGATGGGACAGGGGACCGACTATGGCTACACCTTC	CASSLMGQGTDYGYTF
NA	TRBJ1-1	NA	TRBV19	TGTGCCAGTAGTATAGCCTCCAGCAGGGTGTTATTGGACACTGAAGCTTTCTTT	CASSIASSRVLLDTEAFF
NA	TRBJ1-1	TRBD1	TRBV18	TGTGCCAGCTCACCGGGACAGACGTACACTGAAGCTTTCTTT	CASSPGQTYTEAFF
NA	TRBJ2-6	NA	TRBV5-1	TGCGCCAGCAGCTTCAGGGCTACCGGGGCCAACGTCCTGACTTTC	CASSFRATGANVLTF
NA	TRBJ1-3	NA	TRBV2	TGTGCCAGCAGACCTGTGGGCCTTGGAAACACCATATATTTT	CASRPVGLGNTIYF
NA	TRBJ1-1	NA	TRBV10-3	TGTGCCATCAGTGAGGCGACGTCGAGGGGGTTGGCGGCTTTCTTT	CAISEATSRGLAAFF
NA	TRBJ1-2	NA	TRBV4-3	TGCGCCAGCAGCCAAGATGGTGCAGGAGGAGGACTTAACTATGGCTACACCTTC	CASSQDGAGGGLNYGYTF
NA	TRBJ2-1	TRBD1	TRBV19	TGTGCCACAAAGACAGGGGGAAATAACAATGAGCAGTTCTTC	CATKTGGNNNEQFF
few	TRBJ2-7	NA	TRBV4-1	TGCGCCAGCAGCCAAGAATTCACGGGAGCCCCGCGCGAGCAGTACTTC	CASSQEFTGAPREQYF